This T cell receptor (beta chain) was sequenced in a study of T cell repertoires in aging, cancer and after chemotherapy. Multiplex touch-down PCR with TRB-A/B primers amplified rearranged V-D-J TRB sequences. TCRdb re-called the multiplex PCR reads with MiXCR, one entry per CDR3 protein. The sample yields more than 9,000 distinct CDR3 sequences, 32% seen once. Peripheral blood genomic DNA, not sorted cells or RNA, was the template. Trimming removed 3 bases from V and 12 bases from J, with 18 bases in between. CDR3 length equals 15 residues. Germline V gene data show CDR1 as SGHDN and CDR2 as FVKESK. The rearrangement links TRBV14 to TRBJ1-6; tentatively, D is TRBD1 (5 bases). This receptor was obtained from a human donor in good health. The sequenced material came from blood. The CDR3 DNA sequence: TGTGCCAGCAGCCAGGGGACTTGGGGGTTTCGACCCCTCCACTTT. This codes for CASSQGTWGFRPLHF.